This T cell receptor beta chain was observed in a study of patients and donors after allogeneic stem cell transplantation (dated by TCRdb to the early 2020s). Preparation of the library involved RT-PCR. Sequencing used a NextSeq 550. TCRdb's own reprocessing of the public reads used fastp at Q25 and MiXCR and kept productive beta chains. Here each entry gathers all rows of one CDR3 protein and keeps the most common genes and DNA. The sample includes approximately 430,000 distinct CDR3 sequences, with 16% observed a single time. The top ten clonotypes cover around 6.8% of the sample. Concerning this clonotype itself: Its antigen remains unidentified. Base qualities are not provided; no much larger clone lies one nucleotide away.

Counted from cysteine to phenylalanine, this CDR3 has 15 amino acids. Only the CDR3 region is kept as DNA, spanning 45 bases read in frame from base 1. The germline V end is reduced by 3 bases and the J end by 3 bases; junction bases left unmatched: 2. CDR1 and CDR2 (SEHNR, FQNEAQ) derive from the germline V gene (reference sequence). The TCR was taken from a human donor who was either an allogeneic HSCT recipient or a stem cell or donor lymphocyte infusion donor (not recorded which). It is not recorded whose cells these are; they may come from a transplant donor. This chain is built from TRBV7-9 and TRBJ2-1; TRBD1 agrees with 10 junctional bases. Material: blood, either unsorted or a sorted T cell fraction (not recorded which). Read as DNA, the sequence is TGTGCCAGCAGCTTGGGACAGGGGAGCTACAATGAGCAGTTCTTC. This gives the protein CASSLGQGSYNEQFF.